Each of the 21 T cell receptor beta chains below was sequenced from the same sample in a study of Graves' ophthalmopathy and Graves' hyperthyroidism. RNA served as the template for amplifying TCR beta CDR3 regions. In the first round, RT-PCR was carried out with HTBI primers, and a multiplex PCR formed the second round. From the multiplex PCR reads, TCRdb called clonotypes with MiXCR, one entry per CDR3 protein. The sample records about 500,000 distinct CDR3 sequences, around 15% being singletons. Input material: blood. The receptors were gathered from a woman aged 30 to 39 with Graves' ophthalmopathy.

Ten or more counts support this clonotype. The rearrangement uses TRBV27 and TRBJ1-5, with 7 positions matching TRBD1. The J segment lost 2 bases and the V segment lost 2 bases, leaving 3 bases of the junction unmatched. This CDR3 comprises 15 residues. Germline lookup yields CDR1 MNHEY and CDR2 SMNVEV (reference sequence). The CDR3 protein is CASSLLGTGNQPQHF. Here the CDR3 DNA reads TGTGCCAGCAGTTTACTGGGGACAGGCAATCAGCCCCAGCATTTT.

CDR3 residues: CASSWGSPLHF. The CDR3 DNA sequence: TGTGCCAGCAGTTGGGGCTCACCCCTCCACTTT. The chain is built from TRBV6-9 and TRBJ1-6; a weak D match, TRBD1 (5 bases). Trimming left V 4 bases short and J 10 bases short, with 5 bases between. Looked up from germline, CDR1 is MNHGY and CDR2 is SVAAGI. This CDR3 has 11 amino acids.

This clonotype has at least ten counts. This chain uses TRBV5-1 with TRBJ1-1; 9 positions match TRBD1. V shed 5 bases and J 3 bases; nucleotides not matched to a gene: 5. The V gene's germline CDR1 is SGHRS and CDR2 YFSETQ. This CDR3 spans 14 amino acids. The CDR3 DNA reads as TGCGCCAGCAGATCCGGACAGGGGCACACTGAAGCTTTCTTT. The encoded protein is CASRSGQGHTEAFF. The whole variable domain, remainder taken from reference TRBV5-1 and TRBJ1-1, is KAGVTQTPRYLIKTRGQQVTLSCSPISGHRSVSWYQQTPGQGLQFLFEYFSETQRNKGNFPGRFSGRQFSNSRSEMNVSTLELGDSALYLCASRSGQGHTEAFFGQGTRLTVV.

This clonotype came up many times. V is TRBV28 and J is TRBJ1-2; 7 bases fit TRBD1. CDR1 is MDHEN, CDR2 SYDVKM, per germline. V trimming: 6 bases; J trimming: 8 bases; junction bases outside the gene matches: 21. The CDR3 has 17 residues. CDR3 nucleotide sequence: TGTGCCAGCAGCTCGAACGCGGGGGGACAGTTGAAGAAAGGCTACACCTTC. Translated: CASSSNAGGQLKKGYTF.

This clonotype was counted many times. V and J are TRBV27 and TRBJ1-6; 12 bases are shared with TRBD1. CDR1 and CDR2 (germline): MNHEY, SMNVEV (reference sequence). Unmatched junction bases numbered 11, after V lost 5 bases and J lost 9 bases. The CDR3 consists of 17 residues. CDR3: CASSLGQGASTPSPLHF. The CDR3 DNA reads TGTGCCAGCAGTCTGGGACAGGGGGCGTCCACTCCTTCACCCCTCCACTTT.

The sample holds many counts of this clonotype. This chain links TRBV3-1 with TRBJ2-5, with TRBD2 matching over 9 bases. The V and J ends lost 4 bases and 5 bases, in that order; junction bases with no gene match: 5. Germline V gene data show CDR1 as LGHDT and CDR2 as YNNKEL (reference sequence). This CDR3 is built from 14 residues. The CDR3 DNA reads TGTGCCAGCAGCCCGACTAGCGGCCAGGAGACCCAGTACTTC. Amino acid sequence: CASSPTSGQETQYF.

This clonotype was picked up many times. V is TRBV28 and J is TRBJ2-5; 9 nucleotides match TRBD2. V trimming: 2 bases; J trimming: 0 bases; junction bases outside the gene matches: 7. Germline loops: CDR1 MDHEN, CDR2 SYDVKM. The CDR3 loop spans 17 amino acids. CDR3 sequence: CASSLMAGGADQETQYF. CDR3 DNA: TGTGCCAGCAGTTTAATGGCGGGGGGGGCCGACCAAGAGACCCAGTACTTC.

This clonotype has ten or more counts. The chain couples TRBV3-1 to TRBJ1-6, with D unclear. CDR1 is LGHDT and CDR2 is YNNKEL in the germline V gene (reference sequence). Between the trimmed V and J ends, which lost 8 bases and 7 bases, there was a span of 9 bases. This CDR3 contains 12 residues. CDR3 DNA sequence: TGTGCCAGCCGTTTGTGGAATTCACCCCTCCACTTT. As protein: CASRLWNSPLHF. Full variable domain (outside the CDR3, taken from reference TRBV3-1 and TRBJ1-6): DTAVSQTPKYLVTQMGNDKSIKCEQNLGHDTMYWYKQDSKKFLKIMFSYNNKELIINETVPNRFSPKSPDKAHLNLHINSLELGDSAVYFCASRLWNSPLHFGNGTRLTVT.

As to this clonotype: Relative to the germline gene, one junction end is altered; a read error may explain this. This chain connects TRBV15 to TRBJ2-6; the D gene is possibly TRBD1 (5 bases). Per germline, CDR1 LNHNV and CDR2 YYDKDF (reference sequence). The CDR3 consists of 18 residues. Here the CDR3 reads CATSNLGHENSGANVLAF. CDR3 coding DNA: TGTGCCACCAGCAACCTTGGACACGAAAACTCTGGGGCCAACGTCCTGGCTTTC.

Comment on this clonotype: A much larger clone sits a single nucleotide away, making a read error possible. The genes are TRBV6-1 and TRBJ2-7; D is perhaps TRBD1 (6 bases). The CDR3 sequence is 14 residues long. The V gene's germline CDR1 is MNHNS and CDR2 SASEGT. V lost 6 bases and J lost 0, with 12 bases in between. CDR3 sequence (DNA): TGTGCCAGCAGCCAGGGGAGTAGCTCCTACGAGCAGTACTTC. Translating it yields CASSQGSSSYEQYF.

This clonotype has a count of ten or more. The chain combines TRBV11-2 with TRBJ2-7; 8 bases map to TRBD1. CDR1 and CDR2 from the germline V gene are SGHAT and FQNNGV. The junction had 4 bases not matched to a gene; V was cut back by 5 bases and J by 4 bases. CDR3 length equals 13 residues. The CDR3 DNA is TGTGCCAGCAGCGTGGGACAGGTGTACGAGCAGTACTTC. Translation: CASSVGQVYEQYF.

Ten or more counts support this clonotype. This chain connects TRBV27 to TRBJ2-5; no clear D gene. V shed 3 bases and J shed 5 bases, with 13 bases lying between them. Germline V CDR1 and CDR2: MNHEY, SMNVEV (reference sequence). CDR3 length equals 14 residues. The CDR3 spells CASSFGLGGETQYF. Written as DNA, the CDR3 is TGTGCCAGCAGTTTCGGGTTGGGTGGGGAGACCCAGTACTTC.

This clonotype was seen a few times. This may come from a read error, since a much larger clone is one base off. V and J are TRBV5-1 and TRBJ2-7, with no clear D. The CDR3 is 13 residues long. Germline loops: CDR1 SGHRS, CDR2 YFSETQ. As DNA, the CDR3 is TGCGCCAGCAAAGGAGACTCCGCCTACGAGCAGGACTTC. The encoded protein is CASKGDSAYEQDF.

This clonotype was counted many times. The V call is TRBV5-1, the J call TRBJ2-5, with 9 bases identical to TRBD2. CDR1 and CDR2 (germline): SGHRS, YFSETQ. The CDR3 sequence is 16 residues long. V lost 4 bases to trimming and J lost 3 bases; unmatched junction nucleotides: 10. CDR3 sequence reads: CASSEDGTSPEETQYF. The DNA of the CDR3 is TGCGCCAGCAGCGAGGACGGGACTAGCCCAGAAGAGACCCAGTACTTC. The full variable domain, with the rest looked up from reference TRBV5-1 and TRBJ2-5, is KAGVTQTPRYLIKTRGQQVTLSCSPISGHRSVSWYQQTPGQGLQFLFEYFSETQRNKGNFPGRFSGRQFSNSRSEMNVSTLELGDSALYLCASSEDGTSPEETQYFGPGTRLLVL.

This clonotype showed up just a few times. The chain combines TRBV18 with TRBJ1-2; TRBD1 matches at 8 bases. This CDR3 has 15 residues. Germline loops: CDR1 KGHSH, CDR2 LQKENI. After removal of 0 bases from V and 10 bases from J, the junction contained 10 bases not matched to a gene. DNA of the CDR3: TGTGCCAGCTCACCACCGTCGAAACAGGGGGTAAACTACACCTTC. This sequence encodes CASSPPSKQGVNYTF.

This clonotype has ten or more counts. The rearrangement joins TRBV27 to TRBJ1-1; TRBD1 aligns across 8 bases. Germline V gives CDR1 MNHEY, CDR2 SMNVEV (reference sequence). The CDR3 spans 15 residues. V gave up 6 bases and J gave up 2 bases; unmatched junction bases: 8. CDR3 nucleotides: TGTGCCAGCAGGCCCACAGGGGGTGGAAACACTGAAGCTTTCTTT. This encodes CASRPTGGGNTEAFF.

This clonotype was counted many times. The V gene is TRBV12-3 or TRBV12-4, the J gene TRBJ1-1; the D is unclear. V was shortened by 3 bases and J by 5 bases, with 10 bases between the two germline ends. This CDR3 has 13 residues. In nucleotides, the CDR3 is TGTGCCAGCAGTTTTCTCCGGTTGACTGAAGCTTTCTTT. The encoded protein is CASSFLRLTEAFF.

This clonotype was seen many times. The chain employs TRBV6-2 or TRBV6-3 and TRBJ1-5; D not certain. CDR3 length: 16 residues. CDR1 MNHEY and CDR2 SVGEGT come from the germline V gene. Trimming pared 2 bases from V and 2 bases from J, leaving 13 bases between. Here the CDR3 reads CASSYPLRRGNQPQHF. The CDR3 region has the DNA TGTGCCAGCAGTTACCCTCTAAGGCGGGGCAATCAGCCCCAGCATTTT.

The rearrangement links TRBV11-2 to TRBJ2-5; 13 bases match TRBD2. V lost 4 bases to trimming and J lost 5 bases; unmatched junction nucleotides: 19. The CDR3 consists of 20 residues. CDR1 is SGHAT and CDR2 is FQNNGV in the germline V gene. CDR3: CASSSTKPGTSGILFETQYF. The DNA of the CDR3 is TGTGCCAGCAGCTCCACAAAGCCCGGGACTAGCGGGATACTTTTCGAGACCCAGTACTTC.

This clonotype was observed at least ten times. The chain carries TRBV12-3 or TRBV12-4 and TRBJ1-2; 7 bases are a match to TRBD1. The CDR3 spans 18 residues. Unmatched junction bases numbered 14, after V lost 0 bases and J lost 4 bases. The CDR3 DNA sequence: TGTGCCAGCAGTTTAGCCCCCCCCGGGACAGATCTTGGCTATGGCTACACCTTC. Amino acids: CASSLAPPGTDLGYGYTF.

There are many counts of this clonotype. The chain joins TRBV12-3 or TRBV12-4 to TRBJ1-1; the match to TRBD1 covers 10 bases. The CDR3 is made up of 15 amino acids. Trimming removed 4 bases from V and 6 bases from J; junction bases left unmatched: 8. The chain's CDR3 is CASSSLRTGGSEAFF. The CDR3 nucleotides are TGTGCCAGCAGTTCTCTACGGACAGGGGGGTCTGAAGCTTTCTTT.